This T cell receptor beta chain originates from a study of post-analysis software for immune sequencing data. As regards this clonotype: The antigen is not known.

This CDR3 region has 16 residues. Germline V gene sequence: CDR1 SGDLS, CDR2 YYNGEE. Trimming took 0 bases from V and 1 from J; bases not matched to a gene: 3. Study conclusions and caveats: In patients, TRBV5-6, TRBV5-1 and TRBV20-1 belonged to roughly 5 TRBV segments found more frequently than in controls. Under F measure analysis, samples from one preparation batch co-clustered strongly. Those with multiple sclerosis, the patient group, showed significantly lower normalized Chao1 diversity than controls.

Unique molecular identifiers were built into the TCR beta cDNA libraries. TCRdb processed the PCR reads anew with MiXCR; each CDR3 protein has one entry. Counted here are about 540,000 distinct CDR3 sequences, under 40% occurring once; the ten biggest clones make up around 5.9%. The origin of this receptor is a girl under 18 with multiple sclerosis. V usage is TRBV9 and J usage is TRBJ2-1, with TRBD2 identical over 8 bases. Sequencing was done on a sample of blood. The CDR3 loop reads CASSVAVAGSYNEQFF. Here the CDR3 DNA reads TGTGCCAGCAGCGTAGCTGTAGCGGGATCCTACAATGAGCAGTTCTTC.